This T cell receptor beta chain was sequenced in a study of technical replicates of blood from a few donors. After removal of 3 bases from V and 2 bases from J, the junction contained 1 base not matched to a gene. The germline CDR1 and CDR2 sequences are SGHNT and YYREEE (reference sequence). CDR3 length: 14 residues. Only in-frame clones appear in the TCRdb table, and some are missing; sequencing was by immunoSEQ multiplex PCR. The data contain around 80,000 clones, 93% of them singletons. This receptor was obtained from a human donor in good health. The sample taken for sequencing was T cells isolated from PBMCs. V and J are TRBV5-4 and TRBJ2-1, with 8 bases that match TRBD2. CDR3 sequence: CASSSAGAYNEQFF. The CDR3 region has the DNA TGTGCCAGCAGCTCAGCGGGAGCCTACAATGAGCAGTTCTTC.